The 28 T cell receptor beta chains in this list originate from one sample, sequenced in a study of blood T cell repertoires in COVID-19. Profiled with immunoSEQ multiplex PCR; TCRdb holds only in-frame clones, not every one. The repertoire has 200,000 to 250,000 clones, about 86% of them found once; the top ten carry roughly 5.8%. Sequencing was done on a sample of peripheral blood. The receptors come from a man in his sixties with acute or convalescent COVID-19.

This clone has only one observation. The chain uses TRBV18 and TRBJ1-2; D is undetermined. The V end was cut by 2 bases, the J end by 0 bases, with 19 bases between. The CDR3 consists of 18 residues. Per the germline V gene, CDR1 is KGHSH and CDR2 is LQKENI. This CDR3 reads CASSPGYKTPRANYGYTF. The CDR3 DNA is TGTGCCAGCTCACCAGGCTACAAGACTCCGAGGGCTAACTATGGCTACACCTTC.

The table lists this clone with many counts. V and J are TRBV14 and TRBJ2-2, with D possibly matching TRBD2 (5 bases). This CDR3 has 15 amino acids. CDR1 and CDR2 from the germline V gene are SGHDN and FVKESK. V dropped 3 bases and J dropped 6 bases, with 14 bases sitting between them. The CDR3, as DNA: TGTGCCAGCAGCCAGTCGAGAGGGTTCGCCGGGGAGCTGTTTTTT. It is translated as CASSQSRGFAGELFF.

This chain uses TRBV24-1 with TRBJ1-5; D unclear. Trimming cost V 1 base and J 6 bases, with 9 bases left between them. Germline CDR1 is KGHDR and CDR2 is SFDVKD. The CDR3 extends over 14 amino acids. CDR3 sequence reads: CATSDFLSGQPQHF. The CDR3 DNA sequence: TGTGCCACCAGTGATTTCCTTTCAGGTCAGCCCCAGCATTTT.

The chain is built from TRBV7-3 and TRBJ2-5, with 10 bases that match TRBD1. Germline CDR1 is SGHTA and CDR2 is FQGTGA. The CDR3 is 15 residues long. The V gene end was trimmed by 5 bases and the J gene end by 2 bases; junction bases not matched to a gene: 5. CDR3 region: CASSPPGQGQETQYF. In DNA, the CDR3 is TGTGCCAGCAGCCCTCCGGGACAGGGGCAAGAGACCCAGTACTTC. Complete variable domain (other parts from reference TRBV7-3 and TRBJ2-5): GAGVSQTPSNKVTEKGKYVELRCDPISGHTALYWYRQSLGQGPEFLIYFQGTGAADDSGLPNDRFFAVRPEGSVSTLKIQRTERGDSAVYLCASSPPGQGQETQYFGPGTRLLVL.

The chain joins TRBV6-4 to TRBJ1-2, with TRBD1 identical over 9 bases. J lost 8 bases, V lost 0 bases, and 10 bases had no gene match. This CDR3 comprises 16 residues. Germline assignment: CDR1 MRHNA and CDR2 SNTAGT. DNA for the CDR3: TGTGCCAGCAGTGACTCGGCGCGGACAGGGGCTAAGGGCTACACCTTC. It codes for CASSDSARTGAKGYTF.

The chain couples TRBV30 to TRBJ1-2; D not certain. V was clipped by 0 bases and J by 3 bases, with 8 bases between them. The germline V gene has CDR1 GTSNPN and CDR2 SVGIG (reference sequence). This CDR3 is built from 13 residues. Written as DNA, the CDR3 is TGTGCCTGGAGTGTAATTCGGGACTATGGCTACACCTTC. It translates to CAWSVIRDYGYTF.

This chain connects TRBV15 to TRBJ2-7; 7 bases are shared with TRBD1. V lost 2 bases and J lost 4; bases outside the gene matches: 23. The CDR3 totals 20 residues. Germline loops: CDR1 LNHNV, CDR2 YYDKDF (reference sequence). CDR3 loop: CATSRSNLDRAKGYAYEQYF. The DNA for the CDR3 is TGTGCCACCAGCAGATCCAACCTTGACAGGGCCAAGGGTTATGCTTACGAGCAGTACTTC.

V usage is TRBV6-5 and J usage is TRBJ2-1; 7 bases fit TRBD2. CDR3 size: 15 residues. J lost 2 bases, V lost 6 bases, and 7 bases had no gene match. Looked up from germline, CDR1 is MNHEY and CDR2 is SVGAGI. The CDR3 nucleotides read TGTGCCAGCAGGACGACTAGCACCACCTACAATGAGCAGTTCTTC. Protein product: CASRTTSTTYNEQFF.

The chain joins TRBV28 to TRBJ1-2; D possibly corresponds to TRBD1 (6 bases). The CDR3 runs to 13 residues. V lost 7 bases and J 2 bases, leaving 11 bases between the germline ends. CDR1 is MDHEN and CDR2 is SYDVKM in the germline V gene. As DNA, the CDR3 is TGTGCCAGCACTCGGGGGGGCAACTATGGCTACACCTTC. It yields the protein CASTRGGNYGYTF.

This chain connects TRBV11-2 to TRBJ1-4; D is unclear. This CDR3 comprises 14 residues. Looked up from germline, CDR1 is SGHAT and CDR2 is FQNNGV. Trimming left V 5 bases short and J 2 bases short, with 9 bases between. CDR3 coding DNA: TGTGCCAGCAGCGGCTCCACCACTAATGAAAAACTGTTTTTT. It specifies CASSGSTTNEKLFF.

This clone has just a few counts. V is TRBV19 and J is TRBJ1-1; D remains unclear. V was clipped by 11 bases and J by 4 bases, with 11 bases between them. Per germline, CDR1 LNHDA and CDR2 SQIVND (reference sequence). The CDR3 is 11 amino acids. The CDR3 DNA reads TGTGCCGGAAGTAGAGGCACTGAAGCTTTCTTT. Amino acids: CAGSRGTEAFF.

This clone came up once. CDR3 nucleotides: TGTGCCAGCAGTTTAGAGGGGACAGGTAAAGAGACCCAGTACTTC. Its protein is CASSLEGTGKETQYF. V and J are TRBV27 and TRBJ2-5; the match to TRBD1 covers 8 bases. CDR3 length: 15 residues. V dropped 2 bases and J dropped 3; count of bases not matched to a gene: 5. Germline-derived CDR1 and CDR2 are MNHEY and SMNVEV (reference sequence).

The chain employs TRBV12-3 or TRBV12-4 and TRBJ1-4; no definite D call. This CDR3 is built from 13 residues. Trimming shortened V by 6 bases and J by 4 bases, and 9 bases separated the two germline ends. CDR3 sequence: CASSPDFNEKLFF. As DNA, the CDR3 is TGTGCCAGCAGCCCGGACTTTAATGAAAAACTGTTTTTT.

This clone was seen a single time. The chain is built from TRBV6-4 and TRBJ2-2; tentative D call: TRBD2 (5 bases). Trimming left V 3 bases short and J 1 base short, with 6 bases between. Germline values: CDR1 MRHNA, CDR2 SNTAGT. The CDR3 runs 14 residues. The CDR3, as DNA: TGTGCCAGCAGTGAGGGGAGGAACACCGGGGAGCTGTTTTTT. It codes for CASSEGRNTGELFF.

This chain links TRBV7-3 with TRBJ2-3, with D tentatively TRBD2 (5 bases). V was pared by 5 bases and J by 2 bases, with 14 bases between. The CDR3 extends over 15 amino acids. CDR1 is SGHTA, CDR2 FQGTGA, per germline. CDR3 sequence reads: CASSPEGGFTDTQYF. DNA of the CDR3: TGTGCCAGCAGCCCCGAGGGTGGTTTCACAGATACGCAGTATTTT.

This chain joins TRBV11-3 and TRBJ2-2; possible D gene TRBD2, 6 bases. The CDR3 is 14 amino acids. Per the germline V gene, CDR1 is SGHNT and CDR2 is YENEEA. The V end was cut by 8 bases, the J end by 7 bases, with 17 bases between. For the CDR3, the DNA is TGTGCCAGCTCTGGGGAGGCACGGGACGGGGAGCTGTTTTTT. Its protein product is CASSGEARDGELFF.

The gene calls are TRBV4-2 and TRBJ1-3, with 10 bases identical to TRBD1. CDR1 and CDR2 from the germline V gene are LGHNA and YNFKEQ. The CDR3 has 18 residues. V lost 1 base, J lost 0 bases, and 6 bases stayed unmatched. The CDR3 loop reads CASSQGTGGRYSGNTIYF. For the CDR3, the DNA is TGTGCCAGCAGCCAAGGGACAGGGGGTCGTTACTCTGGAAACACCATATATTTT.

The CDR3 sequence: CASSNRPGTEAFF. The CDR3 DNA is TGTGCCAGTAGTAACCGGCCGGGCACTGAAGCTTTCTTT. This rearrangement joins TRBV19 to TRBJ1-1; D is uncertain. Germline V gives CDR1 LNHDA, CDR2 SQIVND (reference sequence). V lost 4 bases, J lost 4 bases, and 10 bases lay in between. This CDR3 comprises 13 residues.

This chain connects TRBV11-1 to TRBJ1-4; 7 positions agree with TRBD1. J lost 6 bases, V lost 5 bases, and 9 bases had no gene match. CDR3 length: 15 amino acids. Germline assignment: CDR1 SGHAT and CDR2 FQDESV (reference sequence). DNA of the CDR3: TGTGCCAGCAGCCCTTCAGGGACAGAGGATGAAAAACTGTTTTTT. Translation: CASSPSGTEDEKLFF.

The chain employs TRBV30 and TRBJ1-2; maybe TRBD1 (6 bases). The length of the CDR3 is 14 residues. The V gene lost 2 bases and the J gene lost 2 bases, with 12 bases spanning the gap. Germline CDR1 GTSNPN, CDR2 SVGIG (reference sequence). CDR3 bases: TGTGCCTGGAGTCCGACAGGTCCCAACTATGGCTACACCTTC. Its protein product is CAWSPTGPNYGYTF.

The chain links TRBV27 to TRBJ2-3; 8 positions agree with TRBD2. This CDR3 has 17 amino acids. Germline V gene lookup returns CDR1 MNHEY and CDR2 SMNVEV (reference sequence). The V gene end was trimmed by 2 bases and the J gene end by 1 base; junction bases not matched to a gene: 8. The CDR3 loop is CASSLAVSGSGTDTQYF. The CDR3 DNA follows: TGTGCCAGCAGTTTAGCCGTGAGCGGGAGCGGCACAGATACGCAGTATTTT.

The V call is TRBV9, the J call TRBJ2-7; D call uncertain. V lost 4 bases to trimming and J lost 0 bases, with 11 bases between them. There are 14 residues in the CDR3. Germline values: CDR1 SGDLS, CDR2 YYNGEE. This chain's CDR3 is CASSLVGSSYEQYF. The DNA of the CDR3 is TGTGCCAGCAGCCTAGTGGGCAGCTCCTACGAGCAGTACTTC. Using reference TRBV9 and TRBJ2-7 for the parts outside the CDR3, the full variable domain is DSGVTQTPKHLITATGQRVTLRCSPRSGDLSVYWYQQSLDQGLQFLIQYYNGEERAKGNILERFSAQQFPDLHSELNLSSLELGDSALYFCASSLVGSSYEQYFGPGTRLTVT.

The V call is TRBV28, the J call TRBJ2-7; possibly TRBD1 for D (6 bases). CDR1 is MDHEN and CDR2 is SYDVKM in the germline V gene. The CDR3 is 14 residues long. Trimming removed 6 bases at V and 3 bases at J, with 15 bases between. Here the CDR3 DNA reads TGTGCCAGCAGGTCCGGGACAAGACTCTACGAGCAGTACTTC. The encoded protein is CASRSGTRLYEQYF.

The rearrangement links TRBV11-3 to TRBJ1-1, with a weak D call TRBD1 (6 bases). This CDR3 contains 13 residues. V shed 5 bases and J shed 10 bases, with 17 bases lying between them. CDR1 and CDR2 (germline): SGHNT, YENEEA. As DNA, the CDR3 is TGTGCCAGCAGCGGTACAGGGTGGTTTGGAGCTTTCTTT. Translated: CASSGTGWFGAFF.

The V and J genes are TRBV7-2 and TRBJ2-7; the D gene is possibly TRBD2 (6 bases). CDR3 size: 17 residues. Germline loops: CDR1 SGHTA, CDR2 FQGNSA. The V end was cut by 3 bases, the J end by 0 bases, with 18 bases between. The CDR3 is CASSFQTVGSGSYEQYF. CDR3 DNA: TGTGCCAGCAGCTTCCAAACCGTGGGTAGCGGCTCCTACGAGCAGTACTTC.

V gene TRBV5-1 combines with J gene TRBJ1-1; 11 nucleotides align to TRBD1. Unmatched junction bases numbered 7, after V lost 5 bases and J lost 7 bases. CDR1 is SGHRS and CDR2 is YFSETQ in the germline V gene. This CDR3 has 14 residues. The CDR3 bases are TGCGCCAGCAGGTCCGGGACAGGGGGGATTGAAGCTTTCTTT. Translating it yields CASRSGTGGIEAFF.

Worth noting for this clone: At one end the junction does not follow the germline gene, possibly because of a read error. The chain carries TRBV23-1 and TRBJ2-5; weak D call: TRBD2 (5 bases). TRBV23-1 counts as an open reading frame of uncertain function. This CDR3 is built from 13 residues. Here the CDR3 DNA reads TGCGCCGGACCGGGGTCGTCTCAAGGGACCCAGTACTTC. It codes for CAGPGSSQGTQYF.

CDR3 sequence reads: CASRTGGNGNTIYF. Here the CDR3 DNA reads TGTGCCAGCAGAACAGGGGGCAATGGAAACACCATATATTTT. The chain couples TRBV28 to TRBJ1-3, with 9 bases matching TRBD1. This CDR3 has 14 residues. Trimming at V came to 6 bases and at J to 3 bases, leaving 3 bases not matched to a gene. Germline CDR1 reads MDHEN; CDR2 reads SYDVKM.